The sequence of this TCR beta chain was determined in a study of blood T cell repertoires in COVID-19. Study summary: Samples taken during acute and convalescent COVID-19 were collected in the United States, Italy and Spain. Sources were T cells, B-cell-depleted T cells, or PBMCs; the material itself was cDNA or gDNA.

As originally analysed: For nucleated cells, counts were estimated from reference gene primer amplification. Profiling relied on immunoSEQ multiplex PCR, and the TCRdb table lists in-frame clones only, not all of them. Clonal size and the V and J genes are those of that table, whereas D and trimming came from the DNA. The data show approximately 71,000 clones, 90% seen once. The CDR3 is 15 residues long. From germline, CDR1 is MNHNY and CDR2 SVGAGI (reference sequence). Trimming at V came to 8 bases and at J to 3 bases, leaving 6 bases not matched to a gene. The clonotype originates from a woman aged 18-35 years with acute or convalescent COVID-19. The rearrangement joins TRBV6-6 to TRBJ2-2; 10 nucleotides match TRBD2. The sample comprised peripheral blood. CDR3 bases: TGTGCCAGCTCTATAAGCGGGGGGGACACCGGGGAGCTGTTTTTT. Amino acids: CASSISGGDTGELFF.